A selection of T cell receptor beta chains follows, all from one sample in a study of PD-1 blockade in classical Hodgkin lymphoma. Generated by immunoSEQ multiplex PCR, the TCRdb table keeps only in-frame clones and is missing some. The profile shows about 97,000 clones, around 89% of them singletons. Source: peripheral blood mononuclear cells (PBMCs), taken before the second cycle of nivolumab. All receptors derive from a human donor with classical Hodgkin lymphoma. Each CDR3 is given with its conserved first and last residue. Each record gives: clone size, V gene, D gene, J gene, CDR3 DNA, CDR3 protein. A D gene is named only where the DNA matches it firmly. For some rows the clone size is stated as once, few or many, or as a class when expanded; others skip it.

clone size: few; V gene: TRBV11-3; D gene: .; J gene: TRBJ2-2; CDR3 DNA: TGTGCCAGCAGCTTAAACGGGATCCCCGGGGAGCTGTTTTTT; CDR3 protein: CASSLNGIPGELFF
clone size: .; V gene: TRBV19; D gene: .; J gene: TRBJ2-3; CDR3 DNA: TGTGCCAGTAGTCTTTATGATACGCAGTATTTT; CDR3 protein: CASSLYDTQYF
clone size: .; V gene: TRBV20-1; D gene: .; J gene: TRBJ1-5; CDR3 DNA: TGCAGTGCCGGAGCAGATCAGCCCCAGCATTTT; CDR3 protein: CSAGADQPQHF
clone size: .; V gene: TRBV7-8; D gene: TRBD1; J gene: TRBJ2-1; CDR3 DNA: TGTGCCAGCAGCTTAGGAAGGCGACAGGGGGCAGTAAATGAGCAGTTCTTC; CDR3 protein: CASSLGRRQGAVNEQFF
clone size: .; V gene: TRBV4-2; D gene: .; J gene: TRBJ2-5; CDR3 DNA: TGTGCCAGCAGCCAAGACCCCAGGGTAGAGACCCAGTACTTC; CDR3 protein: CASSQDPRVETQYF
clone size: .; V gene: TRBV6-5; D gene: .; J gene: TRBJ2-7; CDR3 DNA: TGTGCCAGCGGCGGTCGCGGGGTGGACTATTTC; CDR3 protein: CASGGRGVDYF
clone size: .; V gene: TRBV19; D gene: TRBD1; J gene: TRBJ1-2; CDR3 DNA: TGTGCCAGTAGTATAGGAGACAGGGCCTATGGCTACACCTTC; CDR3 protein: CASSIGDRAYGYTF
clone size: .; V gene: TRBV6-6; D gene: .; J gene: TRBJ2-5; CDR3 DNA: TGTGCCAGCAGTTACTCGAGGGCAGGGAGGCAAGAGACCCAGTACTTC; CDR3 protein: CASSYSRAGRQETQYF
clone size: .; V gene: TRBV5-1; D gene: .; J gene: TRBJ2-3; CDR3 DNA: TGCGCCAGCAGCTTAGTTGGGGGAGCGGGCACAGATACGCAGTATTTT; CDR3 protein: CASSLVGGAGTDTQYF
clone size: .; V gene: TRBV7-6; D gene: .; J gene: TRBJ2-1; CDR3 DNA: TGTGCCAGCAGCTTAGAAGACGCCTACAATGAGCAGTTCTTC; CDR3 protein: CASSLEDAYNEQFF
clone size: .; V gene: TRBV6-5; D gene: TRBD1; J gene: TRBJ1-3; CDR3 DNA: TGTGCCAGCAGTTGGGACAGCTCTGGAAACACCATATATTTT; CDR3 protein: CASSWDSSGNTIYF
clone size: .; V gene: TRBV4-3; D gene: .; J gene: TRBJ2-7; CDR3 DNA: TGCGCCAGCAGCCAGGAGTACGAGCAGTACTTC; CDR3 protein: CASSQEYEQYF
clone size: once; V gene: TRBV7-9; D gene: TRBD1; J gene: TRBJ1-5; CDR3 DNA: TGTGCCAGCAGCTTAGGGGGACAGGGCAATCAGCCCCAGCATTTT; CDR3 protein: CASSLGGQGNQPQHF
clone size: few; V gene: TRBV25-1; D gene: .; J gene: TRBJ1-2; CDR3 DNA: TGTGCCAGCAGTGAATCTCTGGAGGGAGATGGCTACACCTTC; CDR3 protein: CASSESLEGDGYTF
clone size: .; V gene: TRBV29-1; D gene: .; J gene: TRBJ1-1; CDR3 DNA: TGCAGCGGGGGACTCATGAACACTGAAGCTTTCTTT; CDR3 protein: CSGGLMNTEAFF
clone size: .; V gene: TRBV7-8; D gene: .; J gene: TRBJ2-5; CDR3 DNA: TGTGCCAGCAGACCGACAGATCGTGGGACCCAGTACTTC; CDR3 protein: CASRPTDRGTQYF
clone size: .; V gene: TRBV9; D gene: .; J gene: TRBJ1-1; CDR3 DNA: TGTGCCAGCAGGGGGGACCTTATGGGGGCTGAAGCTTTCTTT; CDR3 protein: CASRGDLMGAEAFF
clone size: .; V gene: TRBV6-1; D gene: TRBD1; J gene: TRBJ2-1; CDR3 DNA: TGTGCCAGCAGTGTCGCAGGACAGGGACCCTACAATGAGCAGTTCTTC; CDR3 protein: CASSVAGQGPYNEQFF